What follows describes a single TCR beta chain. Patients had blood sampled at baseline and again on cycle 4 day 1 and cycle 7 day 1. This sample was taken from a study of OX40 agonist ivuxolimab in advanced cancers. Only in-frame clones appear in the TCRdb table, and some are missing; sequencing was by immunoSEQ multiplex PCR. Found here are around 70,000 clones, roughly 87% of them singletons; the top ten hold roughly 2.1%. The CDR3 runs to 14 residues. This receptor was taken from an adult with an advanced solid tumor such as melanoma, head and neck, liver or kidney cancer. The chain combines TRBV21-1 with TRBJ1-2; the D call TRBD1 from the table was never checked on the DNA. TRBV21-1 is listed as a pseudogene. The sequenced sample was CD4+ or CD8+ T cells sorted from blood, obtained in a trial of the OX40 agonist ivuxolimab. In DNA form, the CDR3 reads TGTGCCAGCAGCAATCTACAGAGAAACTATGGCTACACCTTC. It yields the protein CASSNLQRNYGYTF.